Listed below are T cell receptor beta chains from one sample, sequenced in a study of neoadjuvant anti-PD-1 for oral cavity cancer. The method was immunoSEQ multiplex PCR; TCRdb's version includes in-frame clones alone and lacks a portion of them. The table includes 65,000 to 95,000 clones, approximately 84% detected once. Here the sequenced sample was PBMCs, taken before nivolumab (anti-PD-1) treatment. These receptors were collected from a person aged 35 to 85 with oral cavity squamous cell carcinoma. CDR3s include the opening cysteine and the closing phenylalanine or tryptophan. The order of the fields is V gene, CDR3 length, clone size, CDR3 protein. The size of a clone is reported for some rows only, either as once, few or many, or as a class for expanded clones.

>TRBV25-1|14|-
CASSEVGQTGEQYF
>TRBV2|17|-
CASSEARSRVVSYEQYF
>TRBV30|14|-
CAWSVSFVNTEAFF
>TRBV27|14|once
CASSRGTGYEKLFF
>TRBV27|14|-
CASSRTVQTDEQYF
>TRBV7-3|17|-
CASSLKGWTGGTGELFF
>TRBV10-3|15|-
CAISESTGGYNEQFF
>TRBV7-6|18|-
CASSLGAGVTSGANVLTF
>TRBV6-5|12|-
CASSSGQGEQYF
>TRBV18|16|-
CASSQLAPANTGELFF
>TRBV5-1|14|-
CASSGGQGGYGYTF
>TRBV11-2|16|-
CASSLGGVGGTDTQYF
>TRBV6-1|12|-
CASNRVQETQYF
>TRBV2|12|-
CASSGDLETQYF
>TRBV5-1|16|-
CASSSRTGNVAYEQYF
>TRBV6-6|13|-
CASRQGQLYEQYF
>TRBV10-3|13|-
CAISLMATGELFF
>TRBV5-6|16|-
CASSPRQEPNTGELFF
>TRBV5-1|17|-
CASSRALTGGILETQYF
>TRBV6-5|15|-
CASRGETSGTGELFF
>TRBV10-3|15|-
CAISESGIGNEKLFF
>TRBV6-5|15|-
CASRYRGMNTGELFF
>TRBV28|13|-
CASSVGTAYGYTF
>TRBV4-1|14|-
CASSHLLRENEQYF
>TRBV7-8|14|-
CASTVAGLTDTQYF
>TRBV10-3|14|-
CAISESGGGTEAFF
>TRBV7-9|16|once
CASSLDASGRASEQFF
>TRBV20-1|11|-
CSASRDYGYTF
>TRBV30|14|-
CACQLAGGRYTQYF
>TRBV18|16|once
CASSSIIGPTGTEAFF
>TRBV5-1|16|once
CASSAPDRGQGNEQFF
>TRBV29-1|12|once
CSVGSPNYGYTF
>TRBV6-1|14|-
CAIRLEGSKYEQFF
>TRBV5-1|16|once
CASTSGLAGGAETQYF
>TRBV4-1|13|-
CASEWDSPYEQYF
>TRBV7-2|13|-
CASSPPANEKLFF
>TRBV5-6|15|few
CASSLVGTGGTEAFF
>TRBV5-1|16|-
CASSLAVGGRADEQFF
>TRBV7-9|15|-
CASSLAGGGSNEQYF
>TRBV6-6|16|many
CASSYFTLTYSYEQYF
>TRBV29-1|13|-
CSAALGGFAEAFF
>TRBV7-3|14|-
CASSLGQGRTEAFF
>TRBV5-1|15|few
CASSSTGQQQETQYF
>TRBV29-1|13|-
CSVERQGYNEQFF